These 22 T cell receptor beta chains originate from one sample sequenced in a study of T cells in Graves' hyperthyroidism and ophthalmopathy. Amplification of TCR beta CDR3 regions used RNA as the template. Carried out on the TCR CDR3, a first-round RT-PCR used the HTBI primer set. TCRdb analysed the multiplex PCR reads with MiXCR anew, one entry per CDR3 protein. The sample shows 340,000 or so distinct CDR3 sequences, roughly 21% of them seen only once. Sequencing was carried out using blood. The receptors were sampled from a woman aged 45-60 years with Graves' hyperthyroidism.

In its sample, this clonotype was seen many times. J is TRBJ2-3 and V is TRBV5-1; D remains unclear. V was pared by 3 bases and J by 0 bases, with 11 bases between. Germline loops: CDR1 SGHRS, CDR2 YFSETQ. The length of the CDR3 is 15 residues. The CDR3 reads CASSSDPRSTDTQYF. In DNA form, the CDR3 reads TGCGCCAGCAGCTCGGACCCAAGGAGCACAGATACGCAGTATTTT.

This chain links TRBV24-1 with TRBJ2-5, with D possibly TRBD1 on 5 matching bases. Trimming removed 3 bases from V and 3 bases from J, with 13 bases in between. Per the germline V gene, CDR1 is KGHDR and CDR2 is SFDVKD. This CDR3 region has 15 residues. The CDR3 here is CATSDLLDREETQYF. The CDR3 region has the DNA TGTGCCACCAGTGATCTCCTCGACAGAGAAGAGACCCAGTACTTC.

The chain joins TRBV20-1 to TRBJ2-1; D call uncertain. Per the germline V gene, CDR1 is DFQATT and CDR2 is SNEGSKA (reference sequence). CDR3 length: 14 residues. Trimming cost V 2 bases and J 6 bases, with 14 bases left between them. The CDR3 sequence: CSARSGRSSNEQFF. CDR3 bases: TGCAGTGCTAGATCAGGCCGGTCGTCCAATGAGCAGTTCTTC.

This clonotype has at least ten counts. The rearrangement joins TRBV11-3 to TRBJ2-1, with 8 nucleotides matching TRBD2. This CDR3 comprises 14 residues. J was trimmed by 8 bases and V by 5 bases; bases with no gene match: 8. The germline CDR1 and CDR2 sequences are SGHNT and YENEEA. The CDR3 nucleotides read TGTGCCAGCAGCCCTTTAGCGGGATTCCATGAGCAGTTCTTC. This gives the protein CASSPLAGFHEQFF. Full variable domain (missing parts from reference TRBV11-3 and TRBJ2-1): EAGVVQSPRYKIIEKKQPVAFWCNPISGHNTLYWYLQNLGQGPELLIRYENEEAVDDSQLPKDRFSAERLKGVDSTLKIQPAELGDSAVYLCASSPLAGFHEQFFGPGTRLTVL.

This clonotype has a handful of counts. The chain has TRBV6-1 and TRBJ2-1, with TRBD2 matching 8 bases. Per the germline V gene, CDR1 is MNHNS and CDR2 is SASEGT. The junction had 5 bases not matched to a gene; V was cut back by 5 bases and J by 8 bases. This CDR3 has 13 amino acids. The CDR3 spells CASSRGGIYEQFF. The CDR3 DNA is TGTGCCAGCAGTCGGGGGGGGATCTATGAGCAGTTCTTC.

This clonotype was detected only a few times. The chain recombines TRBV20-1 with TRBJ1-2; D is undetermined. Germline lookup yields CDR1 DFQATT and CDR2 SNEGSKA (reference sequence). The CDR3 is 15 amino acids. Deletions cut 0 bases from V and 4 bases from J, with 15 bases between. The CDR3 here is CSARDGPRAGYGYTF. The CDR3 DNA reads TGCAGTGCTAGAGATGGGCCGAGGGCCGGCTATGGCTACACCTTC.

Concerning this clonotype itself: With a much larger clone just one base away, this may be a read error. V and J are TRBV11-2 and TRBJ2-1, with D tentatively TRBD2 (5 bases). This CDR3 has 15 residues. V lost 1 base and J lost 10, with 17 bases in between. Germline assignment: CDR1 SGHAT and CDR2 FQNNGV. Written as DNA, the CDR3 is TGTGCCAGCAGCTTAGGTCATTTATCTAGCTGGGAGCAGTTCTTC. Translating gives CASSLGHLSSWEQFF.

This rearrangement joins TRBV10-3 to TRBJ1-1; D remains unclear. This CDR3 region has 17 residues. Deletions cut 3 bases from V and 6 bases from J, with 23 bases between. CDR1 ENHRY and CDR2 SYGVKD come from the germline V gene. The DNA of the CDR3 is TGTGCCATCAGTGAATACGGAAGAAAGGGAGCCGACGCTGAAGCTTTCTTT. It codes for CAISEYGRKGADAEAFF.

This clonotype was detected once. The chain recombines TRBV2 with TRBJ1-1, with D uncertain. This CDR3 spans 12 amino acids. Germline V gives CDR1 SNHLY, CDR2 FYNNEI. Trimming shortened V by 4 bases and J by 7 bases, and 10 bases separated the two germline ends. CDR3 in amino acids: CASSVGWNEAFF. For the CDR3, the DNA is TGTGCCAGCAGTGTGGGATGGAATGAAGCTTTCTTT.

This clonotype was observed many times. The chain carries TRBV11-3 and TRBJ2-5; 7 nucleotides align to TRBD1. CDR3 size: 15 residues. With 3 bases clipped from V and 5 bases from J, the junction kept 9 bases outside the gene matches. From germline, CDR1 is SGHNT and CDR2 YENEEA. The CDR3 DNA is TGTGCCAGCAGCTTGACAGGGACAGCTAAGGAGACCCAGTACTTC. This codes for CASSLTGTAKETQYF. Variable domain in full (rest from reference TRBV11-3 and TRBJ2-5): EAGVVQSPRYKIIEKKQPVAFWCNPISGHNTLYWYLQNLGQGPELLIRYENEEAVDDSQLPKDRFSAERLKGVDSTLKIQPAELGDSAVYLCASSLTGTAKETQYFGPGTRLLVL.

The rearrangement joins TRBV20-1 to TRBJ2-3, with a tentative D call TRBD1 (5 bases). Trimming stripped 5 bases from V and 6 bases from J, with 18 bases between. The germline V gene encodes CDR1 DFQATT and CDR2 SNEGSKA (reference sequence). This CDR3 contains 14 residues. The DNA of the CDR3 is TGCAGTGCTCCGGCAGGGCCCTCTTCGGATACGCAGTATTTT. Amino acid sequence: CSAPAGPSSDTQYF.

In this sample, this clonotype turned up many times. V and J are TRBV29-1 and TRBJ1-1, with D possibly being TRBD1 (6 bases). The V and J ends lost 8 bases and 5 bases respectively, with 15 bases between them. Germline loops: CDR1 SQVTM, CDR2 ANQGSEA. This CDR3 has 12 residues. This CDR3 is CSSRGGSTEAFF. DNA for the CDR3: TGCAGCTCTAGAGGGGGGAGTACTGAAGCTTTCTTT.

This clonotype was picked up many times. The chain is built from TRBV5-6 and TRBJ1-1; 7 nucleotides align to TRBD1. Germline V lookup: CDR1 SGHDT, CDR2 YYEEEE. V was clipped by 3 bases and J by 0 bases; unmatched bases: 2. The CDR3 is 14 amino acids. Here the CDR3 reads CASSSRGMNTEAFF. In DNA form, the CDR3 reads TGTGCCAGCAGCTCCAGGGGGATGAACACTGAAGCTTTCTTT.

Comment on this clonotype: This may stem from a read error, because a much larger clone lies one nucleotide away. The V gene is TRBV6-1, the J gene TRBJ1-2; tentatively, D is TRBD1 (6 bases). Germline values: CDR1 MNHNS, CDR2 SASEGT. CDR3 size: 16 residues. V lost 1 base and J lost 1, with 13 bases in between. In DNA, the CDR3 is TGTGCCAGCAGTGAAGGGGCAGGGGCCTATAACTATGGCTACACCTTC. The encoded protein is CASSEGAGAYNYGYTF.

The chain is built from TRBV2 and TRBJ1-2, with TRBD1 identical over 8 bases. CDR1 SNHLY and CDR2 FYNNEI come from the germline V gene. With 1 base clipped from V and 6 bases from J, the junction kept 7 bases outside the gene matches. The CDR3 is 15 residues long. The CDR3 sequence is CASSEETGELHGYTF. DNA of the CDR3: TGTGCCAGCAGTGAAGAGACAGGGGAGCTTCATGGCTACACCTTC.

The chain employs TRBV5-1 and TRBJ2-1; 14 bases line up with TRBD2. The CDR3 has 16 amino acids. V shed 4 bases, J shed 9 bases, and the junction held 9 bases outside the gene matches. CDR1 and CDR2 from the germline V gene are SGHRS and YFSETQ. DNA for the CDR3: TGCGCCAGCAGCCCAGGACTAGCGGGGGGCGGGTTTGAGCAGTTCTTC. Translating it yields CASSPGLAGGGFEQFF.

V is TRBV25-1 and J is TRBJ2-5, with 8 bases lining up with TRBD1. V was pared by 3 bases and J by 6 bases, with 12 bases of the junction left unmatched. Germline V gives CDR1 MGHDK, CDR2 SYGVNS. The CDR3 is 16 amino acids. The CDR3 sequence: CASSEALPGGAKTQYF. In DNA, the CDR3 is TGTGCCAGCAGTGAGGCATTGCCAGGGGGCGCGAAGACCCAGTACTTC.

For this clonotype: With a much larger clone just one base away, this may be a read error. V is TRBV11-3 and J is TRBJ2-1; 7 nucleotides line up with TRBD2. Unmatched junction bases numbered 7, after V lost 5 bases and J lost 6 bases. This CDR3 spans 14 amino acids. CDR1 SGHNT and CDR2 YENEEA come from the germline V gene. This CDR3 reads CASSIGLVGNEQFF. The CDR3 DNA is TGTGCCAGCAGCATAGGACTAGTGGGCAATGAGCAGTTCTTC. The full variable domain, with the rest looked up from reference TRBV11-3 and TRBJ2-1, is EAGVVQSPRYKIIEKKQPVAFWCNPISGHNTLYWYLQNLGQGPELLIRYENEEAVDDSQLPKDRFSAERLKGVDSTLKIQPAELGDSAVYLCASSIGLVGNEQFFGPGTRLTVL.

This clonotype was found many times. The chain combines TRBV7-8 with TRBJ2-7, with D tentatively TRBD2 (6 bases). The CDR3 runs 15 residues. Trimming stripped 2 bases from V and 1 base from J, with 12 bases between. The germline CDR1 and CDR2 sequences are SGHVS and FQNEAQ. The CDR3 sequence: CASSLMGTVSYEQYF. The CDR3 nucleotides are TGTGCCAGCAGCTTAATGGGGACTGTATCCTACGAGCAGTACTTC.

This clonotype was seen only a few times. The chain recombines TRBV6-5 with TRBJ2-3; D possibly corresponds to TRBD2 (5 bases). This CDR3 contains 16 residues. V was clipped by 2 bases and J by 4 bases, with 16 bases between them. The germline V gene has CDR1 MNHEY and CDR2 SVGAGI. The CDR3 sequence: CASSYPKVGGADTQYF. The CDR3 DNA is TGTGCCAGCAGTTACCCGAAGGTCGGAGGTGCAGATACGCAGTATTTT.

V and J are TRBV9 and TRBJ2-1, with D perhaps TRBD2 (5 bases). This CDR3 is built from 16 residues. V was trimmed by 0 bases and J by 0 bases, leaving 10 bases between them. Germline V gene lookup returns CDR1 SGDLS and CDR2 YYNGEE. The CDR3 region is CASSVDPGYSYNEQFF. Written as DNA, the CDR3 is TGTGCCAGCAGCGTAGATCCGGGATACTCCTACAATGAGCAGTTCTTC. Full variable domain (outside the CDR3, taken from reference TRBV9 and TRBJ2-1): DSGVTQTPKHLITATGQRVTLRCSPRSGDLSVYWYQQSLDQGLQFLIQYYNGEERAKGNILERFSAQQFPDLHSELNLSSLELGDSALYFCASSVDPGYSYNEQFFGPGTRLTVL.

This chain joins TRBV20-1 and TRBJ2-5; D gene uncertain. Germline lookup yields CDR1 DFQATT and CDR2 SNEGSKA (reference sequence). Trimming shortened V by 6 bases and J by 10 bases, and 15 bases separated the two germline ends. The CDR3 spans 11 residues. CDR3 nucleotide sequence: TGCAGTGCCCCCCTGTGGCCTGGCCAGTACTTC. Translated, it gives CSAPLWPGQYF.